This T cell receptor beta chain was found in a study of T cell repertoires in cytomegalovirus infection. The CDR3 sequence is 14 residues long. Germline CDR1 is LNHDA and CDR2 is SQIVND (reference sequence). V lost 4 bases, J lost 0 bases, and 8 bases lay in between. Via MiXCR, TCRdb re-called the reads, giving one row per CDR3 protein. Altogether approximately 89,000 distinct CDR3 sequences are present, 24% being singletons, with the ten largest covering 50%. In the case of this clonotype: Its antigen is undetermined.

The origin of this receptor is a human donor in good health (CMV status not recorded). Some clones in this sample may be carry-over from other donors' samples. The chain joins TRBV19 to TRBJ2-3; perhaps D is TRBD1 or TRBD2 (5 bases each). Material: CD8+ T cells from cultured PBMCs, obtained from culture after CMV antigen stimulation. As DNA, the CDR3 is TGTGCCAGTAGTACAGGGACGAGCACAGATACGCAGTATTTT. Its translation is CASSTGTSTDTQYF.